One and the same sample provided the 16 T cell receptor beta chains below, sequenced in a study of vaccination and CD4 T cells after COVID-19. The Oncomine TCR Beta short-read assay sequenced DNA from cultured CD4+ T cells. TCRdb reprocessed the PCR reads with MiXCR, giving one entry per CDR3 protein. The data show about 17,000 distinct CDR3 sequences, with roughly 30% seen just once and 15% to 18% held by the top ten. Their antigens are not known. Treatment in this sample: roughly 11-day PBMC culture with coronavirus spike peptide pools or control peptides (ViraFEST assay). Sequences were obtained from cultured CD4+ T cells from blood. These receptors all come from a human donor with COVID-19.

V usage is TRBV30 and J usage is TRBJ2-3, with a weak D call TRBD1 (6 bases). The CDR3 covers 13 residues. Trimming removed 5 bases from V and 2 bases from J, with 11 bases in between. Germline V gene sequence: CDR1 GTSNPN, CDR2 SVGIG (reference sequence). In nucleotides, the CDR3 is TGTGCCTGGGGGACATCCCTCACAGATACGCAGTATTTT. Protein product: CAWGTSLTDTQYF.

The chain couples TRBV19 to TRBJ1-1, with D possibly TRBD1 on 6 matching bases. CDR3 length equals 14 residues. Per germline, CDR1 LNHDA and CDR2 SQIVND (reference sequence). With 0 bases removed from V and 4 bases from J, the gap between germline ends came to 9 bases. DNA for the CDR3: TGTGCCAGTAGTATAGATCGAGGGGGCACTGAAGCTTTCTTT. This encodes CASSIDRGGTEAFF.

This clonotype turned up a few times. The chain combines TRBV20-1 with TRBJ1-4; tentative D call: TRBD1 (6 bases). V was shortened by 3 bases and J by 7 bases, with 15 bases between the two germline ends. The CDR3 spans 14 residues. Germline V gives CDR1 DFQATT, CDR2 SNEGSKA (reference sequence). As DNA, the CDR3 is TGCAGTGCTAGGTTTGGGACATCGGGTGAAAAACTGTTTTTT. Its protein is CSARFGTSGEKLFF.

The sample holds a few counts of this clonotype. The J gene is TRBJ2-2, the V gene TRBV7-9, with D uncertain. This CDR3 spans 13 amino acids. V lost 6 bases and J 5 bases, leaving 10 bases between the germline ends. Germline V gene data show CDR1 as SEHNR and CDR2 as FQNEAQ (reference sequence). CDR3 DNA sequence: TGTGCCAGCAGGCCTGCACAGACCGGGGAGCTGTTTTTT. It specifies CASRPAQTGELFF.

The rearrangement joins TRBV11-3 to TRBJ2-5; D ambiguous. The V gene's germline CDR1 is SGHNT and CDR2 YENEEA. V was cut by 4 bases and J by 4 bases, with 13 bases left in between. The length of the CDR3 is 14 residues. CDR3 in DNA: TGTGCCAGCAGCTCTCCCCGGTCCCTAGAGACCCAGTACTTC. Its translation is CASSSPRSLETQYF. Full variable domain (remainder filled in from reference TRBV11-3 and TRBJ2-5): EAGVVQSPRYKIIEKKQPVAFWCNPISGHNTLYWYLQNLGQGPELLIRYENEEAVDDSQLPKDRFSAERLKGVDSTLKIQPAELGDSAVYLCASSSPRSLETQYFGPGTRLLVL.

The chain is built from TRBV11-3 and TRBJ2-2; TRBD1 aligns across 7 bases. The V segment lost 7 bases and the J segment 3 bases; nucleotides outside the gene matches: 5. The V gene's germline CDR1 is SGHNT and CDR2 YENEEA. This CDR3 has 14 amino acids. CDR3 in amino acids: CASTQQGYTGELFF. The CDR3 nucleotides read TGTGCCAGCACCCAACAGGGGTACACCGGGGAGCTGTTTTTT. Complete variable domain (other parts from reference TRBV11-3 and TRBJ2-2): EAGVVQSPRYKIIEKKQPVAFWCNPISGHNTLYWYLQNLGQGPELLIRYENEEAVDDSQLPKDRFSAERLKGVDSTLKIQPAELGDSAVYLCASTQQGYTGELFFGEGSRLTVL.

The CDR3 is CASSSGVLAGEETQYF. CDR3 nucleotide sequence: TGCGCCAGCAGCTCGGGCGTTCTAGCGGGAGAAGAGACCCAGTACTTC. J is TRBJ2-5 and V is TRBV5-1; TRBD2 agrees at 10 bases. Germline CDR1 SGHRS, CDR2 YFSETQ. The CDR3 totals 16 residues. With V trimmed by 3 bases and J by 3 bases, 8 bases remained unmatched.

There are a few counts of this clonotype. The V gene is TRBV7-3, the J gene TRBJ2-5; TRBD2 matches 10 bases. CDR1 SGHTA and CDR2 FQGTGA come from the germline V gene. The CDR3 covers 16 residues. The V gene end was trimmed by 2 bases and the J gene end by 4 bases; junction bases not matched to a gene: 7. The CDR3 nucleotides read TGTGCCAGCAGCTTAGAAGTAGCGGGGGGCCTAGAGACCCAGTACTTC. It yields the protein CASSLEVAGGLETQYF.

The rearrangement uses TRBV15 and TRBJ1-3; maybe TRBD1 (5 bases). Deletions cut 1 base from V and 0 bases from J, with 10 bases between. In germline, CDR1 is LNHNV, CDR2 YYDKDF (reference sequence). This CDR3 comprises 16 residues. The CDR3 is CATSRARAASGNTIYF. The CDR3 coding sequence is TGTGCCACCAGCAGAGCCAGGGCCGCCTCTGGAAACACCATATATTTT.

This clonotype was counted only a few times. V is TRBV7-8 and J is TRBJ2-1, with 10 bases fitting TRBD1. The CDR3 runs 17 residues. The germline V gene has CDR1 SGHVS and CDR2 FQNEAQ. The V and J ends lost 5 bases and 7 bases, in that order; junction bases with no gene match: 14. The CDR3, as DNA: TGTGCCAGCAGCCAGAAACCGGGACAGGGGAGGTTGAATGAGCAGTTCTTC. Residues: CASSQKPGQGRLNEQFF.

This clonotype is classed as large. The chain links TRBV7-3 to TRBJ1-1; D ambiguous. The CDR3 covers 13 residues. Between the trimmed V and J ends, which lost 5 bases and 3 bases, there was a span of 10 bases. The germline V gene encodes CDR1 SGHTA and CDR2 FQGTGA. In DNA, the CDR3 is TGTGCCAGCAGCAGAGCAGGATACACTGAAGCTTTCTTT. This gives the protein CASSRAGYTEAFF.

This rearrangement joins TRBV19 to TRBJ2-2, with D uncertain. CDR1 and CDR2 from the germline V gene are LNHDA and SQIVND (reference sequence). This CDR3 has 13 amino acids. Trimming pared 7 bases from V and 10 bases from J, leaving 16 bases between. CDR3 sequence: CASKDLLVAELFF. The CDR3 DNA reads as TGTGCCAGTAAGGACCTCCTAGTGGCGGAGCTGTTTTTT.

The chain recombines TRBV10-3 with TRBJ2-1; tentatively, D is TRBD2 (7 bases). Germline V CDR1 and CDR2: ENHRY, SYGVKD. This CDR3 is built from 22 residues. The chain's CDR3 is CATKGPEGGGLNIPPHTNEQFF. The CDR3 region has the DNA TGTGCTACAAAAGGGCCCGAAGGGGGGGGGTTAAATATTCCACCTCACACCAATGAGCAGTTCTTC.

V is TRBV2 and J is TRBJ1-2; no firm D call. Germline CDR1 is SNHLY and CDR2 is FYNNEI. The V end was cut by 3 bases, the J end by 4 bases, with 6 bases between. This CDR3 comprises 12 residues. The CDR3 region is CASSEASYGYTF. The CDR3 bases are TGTGCCAGCAGTGAGGCCAGCTATGGCTACACCTTC. Looking up the rest from reference TRBV2 and TRBJ1-2 gives the full variable domain: EPEVTQTPSHQVTQMGQEVILRCVPISNHLYFYWYRQILGQKVEFLVSFYNNEISEKSEIFDDQFSVERPDGSNFTLKIRSTKLEDSAMYFCASSEASYGYTFGSGTRLTVV.

As to this clonotype: An end of the junction differs from the germline gene, which may be a read error. The V gene is TRBV7-9, the J gene TRBJ1-6; 9 bases fit TRBD1. This CDR3 is built from 14 residues. CDR1 is SEHNR, CDR2 FQNEAQ, per germline (reference sequence). This CDR3 is CASSKTGGNSPLHF. Here the CDR3 DNA reads TGCGCCAGCAGCAAGACAGGGGGAAATTCACCCCTCCACTTT.

The rearrangement joins TRBV6-5 to TRBJ2-6; 9 bases map to TRBD1. The V segment lost 2 bases and the J segment 0 bases; nucleotides outside the gene matches: 5. The CDR3 has 18 amino acids. Germline CDR1 MNHEY, CDR2 SVGAGI. The CDR3 bases are TGTGCCAGCAGTTACCGGACAGGGGCGATCTCTGGGGCCAACGTCCTGACTTTC. It translates to CASSYRTGAISGANVLTF.